The 21 T cell receptor beta chains listed next were all sequenced from one sample in a study of blood T cell repertoires in COVID-19. TCRdb's table, derived via immunoSEQ multiplex PCR, lists solely in-frame clones and lacks some. The sample carries 200,000 or so clones, roughly 76% recorded once. Sequenced material: peripheral blood. Receptor source: a woman at least 80 years old with COVID-19, enrolled during active disease.

This rearrangement joins TRBV7-9 to TRBJ2-5, with 8 positions matching TRBD1. This CDR3 comprises 14 residues. After removal of 2 bases from V and 5 bases from J, the junction contained 4 bases not matched to a gene. Germline V gene lookup returns CDR1 SEHNR and CDR2 FQNEAQ (reference sequence). The CDR3 protein is CASSLQGAGETQYF. In DNA, the CDR3 is TGTGCCAGCAGCTTACAGGGGGCAGGGGAGACCCAGTACTTC.

V is TRBV27 and J is TRBJ1-2; the match to TRBD1 covers 7 bases. The CDR3 is 17 amino acids. From germline, CDR1 is MNHEY and CDR2 SMNVEV (reference sequence). J was trimmed by 4 bases and V by 5 bases; bases with no gene match: 16. CDR3 nucleotide sequence: TGTGCCAGCAGTGCCAACCGGGACAGAGGAACTAGCTATGGCTACACCTTC. This gives the protein CASSANRDRGTSYGYTF.

The genes are TRBV19 and TRBJ1-2; 9 bases are shared with TRBD1. The CDR3 is 14 residues long. CDR1 is LNHDA, CDR2 SQIVND, per germline (reference sequence). Trimming at V came to 1 base and at J to 8 bases, leaving 5 bases not matched to a gene. The CDR3 region is CASSIAPTGGGYTF. The CDR3 DNA reads as TGTGCCAGTAGTATAGCCCCTACAGGGGGCGGCTACACCTTC. Based on the CDR3 plus reference TRBV19 and TRBJ1-2, the full variable domain is DGGITQSPKYLFRKEGQNVTLSCEQNLNHDAMYWYRQDPGQGLRLIYYSQIVNDFQKGDIAEGYSVSREKKESFPLTVTSAQKNPTAFYLCASSIAPTGGGYTFGSGTRLTVV.

The chain joins TRBV11-2 to TRBJ1-4; 12 bases agree with TRBD1. This CDR3 spans 18 amino acids. Germline CDR1 and CDR2: SGHAT and FQNNGV. The J segment lost 8 bases and the V segment lost 6 bases, leaving 16 bases of the junction unmatched. The CDR3 spells CASSPGQGATRRKEKLFF. In nucleotides, the CDR3 is TGTGCCAGCAGTCCGGGACAGGGGGCCACAAGGAGGAAGGAAAAACTGTTTTTT.

The rearrangement links TRBV28 to TRBJ2-2; possibly TRBD1 for D (5 bases). The germline gives CDR1 MDHEN, CDR2 SYDVKM. The CDR3 sequence is 15 residues long. With 7 bases removed from V and 2 bases from J, the gap between germline ends came to 14 bases. The CDR3 spells CASTRRRANTGELFF. In DNA form, the CDR3 reads TGTGCCAGCACTCGTCGCAGGGCTAACACCGGGGAGCTGTTTTTT.

This clone was recorded many times. The chain has TRBV5-4 and TRBJ2-7; 7 bases align to TRBD2. V lost 3 bases and J lost 5; bases outside the gene matches: 11. The CDR3 spans 15 residues. CDR1 and CDR2 from the germline V gene are SGHNT and YYREEE (reference sequence). The CDR3 DNA reads as TGTGCCAGCAGCTCGACTAGTTCCAGCGGGGACGAGCAGTACTTC. This encodes CASSSTSSSGDEQYF. Based on the CDR3 plus reference TRBV5-4 and TRBJ2-7, the full variable domain is ETGVTQSPTHLIKTRGQQVTLRCSSQSGHNTVSWYQQALGQGPQFIFQYYREEENGRGNFPPRFSGLQFPNYSSELNVNALELDDSALYLCASSSTSSSGDEQYFGPGTRLTVT.

This clone was seen more than once but under ten times. The chain couples TRBV7-2 to TRBJ2-5; 7 bases are a match to TRBD1. The germline V gene encodes CDR1 SGHTA and CDR2 FQGNSA. The CDR3 extends over 14 amino acids. V lost 5 bases, J lost 2 bases, and 5 bases stayed unmatched. The CDR3 reads CASSQGQEQETQYF. CDR3 nucleotides: TGTGCCAGCAGCCAAGGACAGGAGCAAGAGACCCAGTACTTC.

This chain joins TRBV2 and TRBJ2-5; maybe TRBD2 (5 bases). The V gene lost 6 bases and the J gene lost 3 bases, with 14 bases spanning the gap. CDR1 is SNHLY and CDR2 is FYNNEI in the germline V gene. The CDR3 has 14 amino acids. DNA for the CDR3: TGTGCCAGCAGCTTCATATCGCGGGAAGAGACCCAGTACTTC. Translating it yields CASSFISREETQYF.

The rearrangement uses TRBV7-2 and TRBJ2-1, with a possible D match to TRBD2 (5 bases). The CDR3 has 13 residues. Germline CDR1 SGHTA, CDR2 FQGNSA. V was trimmed by 3 bases and J by 10 bases, leaving 13 bases between them. The CDR3 loop reads CASSLSRESEQFF. Written as DNA, the CDR3 is TGTGCCAGCAGCTTGTCGAGGGAAAGCGAGCAGTTCTTC.

The chain is built from TRBV4-2 and TRBJ1-2; 7 nucleotides align to TRBD1. With 0 bases clipped from V and 8 bases from J, the junction kept 3 bases outside the gene matches. The CDR3 has 13 amino acids. Germline CDR1 and CDR2: LGHNA and YNFKEQ. The DNA of the CDR3 is TGTGCCAGCAGCCAAGATCAGGGGGTGGGCTACACCTTC. Residues: CASSQDQGVGYTF.

The chain recombines TRBV5-1 with TRBJ2-7; tentatively, D is TRBD1 (6 bases). With 4 bases removed from V and 6 bases from J, the gap between germline ends came to 14 bases. This CDR3 region has 13 residues. In germline, CDR1 is SGHRS, CDR2 YFSETQ. The CDR3 coding sequence is TGCGCCAGCAGCCCCGGGACAATCGGCGAGCAGTACTTC. Translating gives CASSPGTIGEQYF.

The chain links TRBV5-8 to TRBJ1-2; the D gene is possibly TRBD1 (6 bases). The V gene's germline CDR1 is SGHTS and CDR2 YDEGEE. The CDR3 spans 13 residues. V was cut by 2 bases and J by 5 bases, with 10 bases left in between. Here the CDR3 reads CASSFLTGYGYTF. In nucleotides, the CDR3 is TGTGCCAGCAGCTTCTTGACAGGATATGGCTACACCTTC.

The chain uses TRBV9 and TRBJ2-1; 7 positions match TRBD1. Germline assignment: CDR1 SGDLS and CDR2 YYNGEE. V lost 0 bases to trimming and J lost 3 bases; unmatched junction nucleotides: 3. The CDR3 runs to 15 residues. The CDR3 reads CASSVDSGGYNEQFF. In DNA form, the CDR3 reads TGTGCCAGCAGCGTAGATTCAGGGGGCTACAATGAGCAGTTCTTC.

As regards this clone: This sample includes further DNA sequences coding for the same CDR3. CDR3 nucleotide sequence: TGTGCCAGTAGTATATCAGGGAACACTGAAGCTTTCTTT. Translated: CASSISGNTEAFF. This chain joins TRBV19 and TRBJ1-1, with D unclear. CDR3 length: 13 amino acids. Germline V gives CDR1 LNHDA, CDR2 SQIVND (reference sequence). V was shortened by 2 bases and J by 1 base, with 5 bases between the two germline ends. The full variable domain, with the rest looked up from reference TRBV19 and TRBJ1-1, is DGGITQSPKYLFRKEGQNVTLSCEQNLNHDAMYWYRQDPGQGLRLIYYSQIVNDFQKGDIAEGYSVSREKKESFPLTVTSAQKNPTAFYLCASSISGNTEAFFGQGTRLTVV.

The V and J genes are TRBV6-5 and TRBJ1-1; D is perhaps TRBD1 (5 bases). The CDR3 has 13 residues. Between the trimmed V and J ends, which lost 4 bases and 4 bases, there was a span of 10 bases. Germline CDR1 MNHEY, CDR2 SVGAGI. This chain's CDR3 is CASSWRQLTEAFF. The CDR3 DNA is TGTGCCAGCAGTTGGCGACAGCTCACTGAAGCTTTCTTT.

The chain uses TRBV6-5 and TRBJ2-2, with 10 bases that match TRBD2. The trim removed 9 bases at V and 3 bases at J, leaving 7 bases unmatched. Germline CDR1 MNHEY, CDR2 SVGAGI. The CDR3 spans 15 residues. CDR3 amino acids: CASSSGRIDTGELFF. As DNA, the CDR3 is TGTGCCAGTTCTAGCGGGAGAATAGACACCGGGGAGCTGTTTTTT.

This rearrangement joins TRBV9 to TRBJ1-1; 11 bases align to TRBD1. Trimming took 4 bases from V and 1 from J; bases not matched to a gene: 9. This CDR3 spans 17 amino acids. Germline V gives CDR1 SGDLS, CDR2 YYNGEE. In nucleotides, the CDR3 is TGTGCCAGCAGCCCCGGGACAGGGGGGGTCAGGAACACTGAAGCTTTCTTT. The encoded protein is CASSPGTGGVRNTEAFF.

The V call is TRBV5-1, the J call TRBJ2-4; possible D gene TRBD1, 5 bases. Germline CDR1 reads SGHRS; CDR2 reads YFSETQ. V gave up 0 bases and J gave up 1 base, with 20 bases separating them. This CDR3 is built from 19 residues. In DNA form, the CDR3 reads TGCGCCAGCAGCTTGGCCCTGGTTGGGGCACATGGGGCCAAAAACATTCAGTACTTC. This codes for CASSLALVGAHGAKNIQYF. Using reference TRBV5-1 and TRBJ2-4 for the parts outside the CDR3, the full variable domain is KAGVTQTPRYLIKTRGQQVTLSCSPISGHRSVSWYQQTPGQGLQFLFEYFSETQRNKGNFPGRFSGRQFSNSRSEMNVSTLELGDSALYLCASSLALVGAHGAKNIQYFGAGTRLSVL.

The chain couples TRBV5-8 to TRBJ1-4; no reliable D call. Trimming cost V 0 bases and J 3 bases, with 6 bases left between them. The germline CDR1 and CDR2 sequences are SGHTS and YDEGEE. The CDR3 spans 14 residues. The CDR3 sequence: CASSLEASNEKLFF. The CDR3 coding sequence is TGTGCCAGCAGCTTGGAAGCCTCTAATGAAAAACTGTTTTTT. Full variable domain (missing parts from reference TRBV5-8 and TRBJ1-4): EAGVTQSPTHLIKTRGQQATLRCSPISGHTSVYWYQQALGLGLQFLLWYDEGEERNRGNFPPRFSGRQFPNYSSELNVNALELEDSALYLCASSLEASNEKLFFGSGTQLSVL.

The chain combines TRBV27 with TRBJ2-7; 14 nucleotides align to TRBD2. This CDR3 is 17 amino acids long. Germline loops: CDR1 MNHEY, CDR2 SMNVEV (reference sequence). Unmatched junction bases numbered 5, after V lost 2 bases and J lost 2 bases. CDR3: CASSLRSGLAGAYEQYF. The CDR3 DNA sequence: TGTGCCAGCAGTTTACGATCGGGACTAGCGGGAGCCTACGAGCAGTACTTC.

The J gene is TRBJ1-3, the V gene TRBV5-4, with 8 bases fitting TRBD1. Germline CDR1 SGHNT, CDR2 YYREEE (reference sequence). V shed 0 bases and J 4 bases; nucleotides not matched to a gene: 3. The CDR3 extends over 15 amino acids. The CDR3 is CASSLARGQGNTIYF. In DNA, the CDR3 is TGTGCCAGCAGCTTGGCCAGGGGGCAGGGAAACACCATATATTTT.